The text below deals with one T cell receptor (beta chain). Distinct nucleotide sequences in the sample also encode this CDR3. This specimen comes from a study of T cell responses to AZD1222 COVID-19 vaccine. The V end lost 2 bases, the J end lost 2 bases, and 7 bases lay between the germline ends. CDR1 is MDHEN and CDR2 is SYDVKM in the germline V gene. The CDR3 is 14 residues long. Clones were sequenced by immunoSEQ multiplex PCR, and TCRdb holds only the in-frame ones, with some missing. The data show more than 50,000 clones, with 65% to 90% seen just once and 20% held by the top ten. The TCR comes from an adult in good health. The material sequenced was peripheral blood, taken on day 0 of AZD1222 vaccination. The chain combines TRBV28 with TRBJ1-5; possibly TRBD1 for D (6 bases). The CDR3 DNA reads TGTGCCAGCAGTTTAGAGGGGGGCAATCAGCCCCAGCATTTT. Translating it yields CASSLEGGNQPQHF.